The source of this T cell receptor beta chain is a study of molecular identifiers for immune sequencing clone quantification. V dropped 4 bases and J dropped 2; count of bases not matched to a gene: 7. The CDR3 has 15 residues. The V gene's germline CDR1 is KGHDR and CDR2 SFDVKD. TCRdb redid the calling of the PCR reads with MiXCR, one entry per CDR3 protein. The repertoire holds more than 450,000 distinct CDR3 sequences, with over 20% as singletons. This clonotype has only a few counts. Sequenced material: naive CD8+ T cells from blood, with Jurkat cell RNA spiked in. Sample subset: FACS-sorted CD8+CD4-CCR7+CD45RA+ naive T cells. The gene calls are TRBV24-1 and TRBJ2-7, with 7 bases fitting TRBD1. The receptor was isolated from a human donor in good health. Some libraries in this study had Jurkat cell RNA spiked in. The CDR3 spells CATSDPRDSAYEQYF. CDR3 nucleotide sequence: TGTGCCACCAGTGACCCCCGGGACAGCGCCTACGAGCAGTACTTC.